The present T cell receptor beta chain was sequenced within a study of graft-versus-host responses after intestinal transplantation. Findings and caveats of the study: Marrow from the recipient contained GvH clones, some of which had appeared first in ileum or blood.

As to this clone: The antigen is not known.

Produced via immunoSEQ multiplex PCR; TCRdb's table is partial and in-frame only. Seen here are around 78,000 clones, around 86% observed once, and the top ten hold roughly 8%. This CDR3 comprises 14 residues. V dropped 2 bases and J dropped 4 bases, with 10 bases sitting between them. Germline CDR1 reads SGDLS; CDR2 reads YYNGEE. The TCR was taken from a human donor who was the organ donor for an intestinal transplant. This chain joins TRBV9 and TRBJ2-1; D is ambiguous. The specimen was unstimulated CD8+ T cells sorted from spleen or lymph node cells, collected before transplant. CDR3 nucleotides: TGTGCCAGCAGCGTGGGTGGGAATTACAATGAGCAGTTCTTC. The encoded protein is CASSVGGNYNEQFF.